The 5 T cell receptor beta chains below come from one sample, sequenced in a study of Graves' ophthalmopathy and Graves' hyperthyroidism. RNA served as the template for amplifying TCR beta CDR3 regions. First-round RT-PCR used HTBI primers; second-round multiplex PCR followed. TCRdb analysed the multiplex PCR reads with MiXCR anew, one entry per CDR3 protein. The sample lists a few hundred thousand distinct CDR3 sequences, 15% to 17% seen once, with approximately 7% in the top ten. The sample taken for sequencing was peripheral blood. The receptors here all came from a woman younger than 35 with stable Graves' hyperthyroidism.

This clonotype was found many times. This chain joins TRBV7-9 and TRBJ1-1; TRBD1 matches at 8 bases. Per germline, CDR1 SEHNR and CDR2 FQNEAQ (reference sequence). Trimming took 5 bases from V and 4 from J; bases not matched to a gene: 3. The CDR3 contains 13 residues. The CDR3 bases are TGTGCCAGCAGCGAAGGACAGGGCACTGAAGCTTTCTTT. This gives the protein CASSEGQGTEAFF. The whole variable domain, filled in from reference TRBV7-9 and TRBJ1-1, reads DTGVSQNPRHKITKRGQNVTFRCDPISEHNRLYWYRQTLGQGPEFLTYFQNEAQLEKSRLLSDRFSAERPKGSFSTLEIQRTEQGDSAMYLCASSEGQGTEAFFGQGTRLTVV.

This clonotype was detected ten times or more. J is TRBJ1-2 and V is TRBV29-1, with D tentatively TRBD1 (6 bases). The CDR3 extends over 14 amino acids. Germline V gene sequence: CDR1 SQVTM, CDR2 ANQGSEA. Trimming took 6 bases from V and 1 from J, leaving 15 bases between them. The CDR3, as DNA: TGCAGCGTCGAGGGGGGCGCAAGTAACTATGGCTACACCTTC. Translated: CSVEGGASNYGYTF.

This clonotype was seen many times. The CDR3 DNA reads as TGTGCCAGCAGCTCATCAATTTCGCCTAGTAGCAATCAGCCCCAGCATTTT. It codes for CASSSSISPSSNQPQHF. The chain recombines TRBV11-1 with TRBJ1-5; D ambiguous. V shed 4 bases and J shed 0 bases, with 16 bases lying between them. The CDR3 length is 17 residues. Germline CDR1 is SGHAT and CDR2 is FQDESV (reference sequence).

This clonotype was counted a single time. V is TRBV7-8 and J is TRBJ1-2; 8 bases map to TRBD1. Germline V lookup: CDR1 SGHVS, CDR2 FQNEAQ. With V trimmed by 1 base and J by 8 bases, 9 bases remained unmatched. This CDR3 has 15 residues. The CDR3 DNA follows: TGTGCCAGCAGCTTAGGTCCTCAGGGGGCGAGGGGCTACACCTTC. Amino acids: CASSLGPQGARGYTF.

This sequence joins TRBV29-1 and TRBJ1-5; the D gene is possibly TRBD1 (5 bases). The CDR3 spans 13 residues. Trimming cost V 7 bases and J 7 bases, with 17 bases left between them. Per the germline V gene, CDR1 is SQVTM and CDR2 is ANQGSEA. In DNA form, the CDR3 reads TGCAGCGCCGGGGGGACCCCGGGGCAGCCCCAGCATTTT. It yields the protein CSAGGTPGQPQHF.